This TCR beta chain was identified during a study of cytomegalovirus exposure and HLA in healthy donors listed by TCRdb under 2017. Concerning the study at large: In an earlier analysis of 550 to 750 of the donors, 276 Gb of sequence data and 120 million or so unique TCR beta sequences from some 170 million T cells were reported. In an earlier analysis of 587 of the donors, high-throughput TCR beta sequencing was used to judge whether each TCR beta V gene segment behaved as functional or pseudogenic. To predict cytomegalovirus infection status, the study combined high-throughput TCR immunosequencing, statistical association of individual TCRs with disease status, and machine learning. Among roughly 400 genotyped donors of the cohort, an average of around 220,000 unique TCR beta nucleotide sequences was sequenced per donor, of which about 19% were non-productive. The T cell repertoires of under 750 subjects were profiled by immunosequencing and related to cytomegalovirus serostatus. Typing coverage varied by locus: about 620-630 donors for A, B, C, DRB1 and DQB1; about 520 for DQA1; approximately 610 for DPA1; around 490 for DPB1. Of the roughly 390 genotyped donors, approximately 82% fell in the genetic ancestry cluster associated with self-reported Caucasian donors. Genome-wide SNP genotypes for about 55% of the 666 donors were used in a later genetic analysis, which treated that subset as a discovery cohort. Every discovery cohort repertoire had been produced on one sequencing platform. Along with the roughly 700-subject first cohort, a separate validation cohort of 120 different subjects was used. An early release that covered fewer than 800 HLA-typed donors contained about 300 gigabases of sequencing data and roughly 84 million unique TCR sequences. Rather than drawing on any new phenotypic data, the later analysis identified candidate immune exposures from TCR beta sequences and the way those sequences occurred across donors. The aim of the study was to test whether cataloging public T cell receptors could identify signatures of past pathogen exposure. Donor age, sex, ethnicity and CMV serostatus were compiled together with the repertoire data. In a later analysis, previously published TCR beta repertoires from 550 to 700 donors were re-analyzed and high-resolution HLA genotyping was added so that TCR occurrence patterns could be studied. HLA typing covered class I and class II loci at four-digit resolution. Because of strong linkage in the cohort, roughly five DR-DQ haplotypes were treated as single units for association and clustering.

CDR1 and CDR2, per the germline V gene, are MGHDK and SYGVNS. V ends up 6 bases short and J 8 bases short, with an unmatched junction base count of 9. The CDR3, from cysteine to phenylalanine, totals 13 residues. The retained sequence is limited to the CDR3, 39 bases, with the frame set at the first base. The cohort comprised some 730 healthy bone marrow donors. Cohort members were all nominally healthy when sampled, although unrecorded immune exposures were likely present. The donor was CMV seronegative and was included in the group of a few hundred seronegative cohort members. A peripheral blood sample was collected from each donor, and TCR beta sequencing was performed on peripheral blood mononuclear cells. Genomic DNA extraction from the blood cell samples was performed with the Qiagen DNeasy Blood Extraction Kit. This clone was detected once. Its antigen is currently not known. Base quality data are lacking; no much larger clone is found one base away.

The study at large found these results: A cluster of highly shared sequence variants was judged likely to be a technical artifact of the sequencing pipeline. According to a later analysis, TCR association rates differed among HLA loci, with DRB1 alleles showing the most associated TCRs and HLA-C alleles showing the fewest. The classifier was reported to diagnose cytomegalovirus status with high specificity and sensitivity in both the original and validation cohorts. Because some donors lacked HLA typing at each locus, the association tests relied only on the typed subset. A later analysis associated about 17,000 TCR beta sequences with specific HLA alleles at a false discovery rate of 0.05. In a later genetic analysis, a missense DCLRE1C variant was associated with V-gene and J-gene trimming of TCR beta chains, and the association was replicated in an independent cohort. In the study, around 150 TCR beta chains were listed as associated with cytomegalovirus. In vitro tests confirmed that a few of the cytomegalovirus-associated TCR beta chains recognize cytomegalovirus antigens. Some IMGT-functional V segments, including TRBV6-2 and TRBV6-3, could not be told apart with the 87-base-pair reads, so those segments were excluded. The presence/absence analyses assumed that sequencing depth was roughly uniform across donors, and that assumption may not be true. It was suggested by the authors that the approach could potentially be generalized to other disease states and immunological phenotypes. In an earlier analysis of some 500 of the donors, most TCR beta V segments appeared in productive rearrangements about 87% or about 30% of the time, broadly matching IMGT annotations. A further reported finding was that TCR beta sequences accurately predicted the HLA-A and HLA-B alleles for most subjects in the first cohort. Immune exposure information for the cohort was limited to CMV serostatus. According to a later genetic analysis, donors in an Asian-associated ancestry cluster had fewer N-insertions in productive TCRs than the roughly 700-donor mean. Correlated functional status among segregating V segments might be attributable to linkage disequilibrium, but an unknown experimental factor could not be ruled out. In this cohort, only TCR beta chains were sequenced, and detectable features were limited by the absence of alpha or paired-chain data. In a later analysis, several top co-occurrence clusters were reported to appear linked to parvovirus B19, influenza, CMV and Epstein-Barr virus. Assigning TCR associations to individual alleles was difficult when HLA alleles, especially DR and DQ, strongly co-occurred. Most TCR sequences were observed very rarely across donors, whereas some public TCRs were present in many individuals. In a later analysis, HLA-associated TCR beta chains were found to be more clonally expanded and to have lower generation probabilities than equally common non-associated chains. Roughly 15 rarely observed V segments, including chromosome 9 orphons, were excluded from the earlier analysis of several hundred of the donors because counts were too low. According to a later analysis, most CMV-associated TCR beta chains appeared to be HLA-restricted, and the HLA associations seemed to be driven largely by CMV exposure.

The library was obtained by the immunoSEQ multiplex PCR assay. The multiplex PCR relied on a mix of 60 forward primers for TCR Vbeta segments and 13 reverse primers for TCR Jbeta segments. The CDR3 region of rearranged TCR beta genes was amplified from genomic DNA by a multiplex PCR assay. Amplified TCR beta libraries were sequenced as 87-base-pair reads on the Illumina HiSeq System. Per the source publication's procedure: In a later analysis, approximately 74 million unique TCR beta chains were counted across the roughly 610 repertoires, and around 10 million of these chains were shared by at least two donors. To remove PCR and sequencing errors, raw reads were error-corrected and collapsed into unique sequences using a nearest-neighbor algorithm that merged closely related sequences. CDR3 sequences were aligned to IMGT reference sequences to assign V, D and J gene segments. For a sequence to be retained, a match of at least six nucleotides to both a V gene segment and a J gene segment was required. Rearrangements were called productive when the CDR3 lacked stop codons and stayed in frame with V and J; all others were non-productive. CDR3 was defined by IMGT convention, running from the second conserved V-encoded cysteine to the conserved J-encoded phenylalanine. The earlier analysis of roughly 590 of the donors excluded any sequence lacking an unambiguous match to a single V gene segment. In an earlier analysis of approximately 590 of the donors, a V segment was called functional when productive rearrangements were above 56.7%, and segregating when the standard deviation between donors exceeded 5%. A statistical classification framework was developed to diagnose cytomegalovirus status using the catalog of TCR beta chain sequences. In a later analysis, TCR nucleotide sequences were compared against IMGT/GENE-DB human TR gene sequences so that V and J genes could be assigned. A later analysis assigned CDR3 sequences and most-parsimonious VDJ recombination scenarios with the TCRdist pipeline. In a later analysis, every TCR beta chain was defined by the combination of its CDR3 amino acid sequence and its V-gene family, and reads without a unique V-gene family were dropped. As a way to deal with suspected cross-contamination and a sequencing artifact, a later analysis dropped more than 500 nucleotide sequences that were highly shared and had low generation probability. In a later analysis, a clonal expansion index was calculated for each public chain from normalized within-repertoire ranks of inferred template counts. Generation probabilities in a later analysis came from a VDJ recombination model fitted to out-of-frame rearrangements, and those results were checked against IGoR. Hypergeometric tests were used in a later analysis to score TCR-TCR, TCR-HLA and TCR-CMV co-occurrence, with a repertoire-size bias correction applied to the TCR pairs. To estimate false discovery rates, a later analysis permuted the HLA or CMV assignments 20 times. A later analysis grouped co-occurring TCRs with DBSCAN, adding TCRdist sequence similarity when clustering within HLA-allele-positive subsets. Repertoires with fewer than 30,000 or more than 120,000 public chains were left out of co-occurrence clustering, as were about five repertoires with anomalous nucleotide sharing. TCRdb took over this immuneACCESS table, retaining in-frame rearrangements with V and J assigned. Such tables are incomplete; in checked studies, under half of the missing clones stem from an unresolved V gene, and the remainder is unexplained. The V and J calls and the clone size are those of that table, but D and trimming were determined from the DNA. The sample includes 65,000 to 85,000 clones, with about four fifths observed a single time. The top ten clonotypes cover 2.4% of the sample.

The clonotype was recovered from a woman in her 50s in good health and CMV-seronegative. The rearranged chain carries TRBV25-1 and TRBJ1-2, with 7 middle bases fitting TRBD1. The sequencing input was PBMCs. The DNA sequence is given as TGTGCCAGCAGCGAGGGGGCCCCTCGGGGCTACACCTTC. Its translation reads: CASSEGAPRGYTF.